A single sample is the source of the 8 T cell receptor beta chains below, sequenced in a study of blood T cell repertoires in COVID-19. Method: immunoSEQ multiplex PCR; TCRdb's copy keeps in-frame clones and lacks some. The repertoire has 40,000 to 50,000 clones, around nine tenths of them found once; the top ten carry nearly 5%. The sequenced sample was peripheral blood. These receptors were taken from a human donor in a cohort sampled during active COVID-19.

The genes are TRBV7-8 and TRBJ2-1; 7 nucleotides align to TRBD2. The CDR3 is 16 residues long. Germline CDR1 and CDR2: SGHVS and FQNEAQ. V trimming: 5 bases; J trimming: 3 bases; junction bases outside the gene matches: 10. The CDR3 DNA reads TGTGCCAGCAGCGCCCTTGGGGGGGGATACTACAATGAGCAGTTCTTC. This sequence encodes CASSALGGGYYNEQFF.

V gene TRBV6-6 combines with J gene TRBJ2-7, with D maybe TRBD1 (6 bases). The CDR3 has 15 amino acids. Trimming removed 2 bases from V and 0 bases from J, with 11 bases in between. Per the germline V gene, CDR1 is MNHNY and CDR2 is SVGAGI (reference sequence). The CDR3 nucleotides read TGTGCCAGCAGTTACCTCGGGACACCCTCCTACGAGCAGTACTTC. This translates into CASSYLGTPSYEQYF.

The V call is TRBV5-6, the J call TRBJ2-7, with 9 bases lining up with TRBD1. From germline, CDR1 is SGHDT and CDR2 YYEEEE. J gave up 5 bases and V 0 bases, and 3 bases lay outside the gene matches. This CDR3 is 14 amino acids long. The CDR3 coding sequence is TGTGCCAGCAGCTTGGGCGGGGACAGGGACGAGCAGTACTTC. Encoded protein: CASSLGGDRDEQYF.

The chain links TRBV28 to TRBJ2-7; D is possibly TRBD2 (5 bases). Trimming took 8 bases from V and 6 from J, leaving 17 bases between them. CDR3 length: 13 residues. Germline lookup yields CDR1 MDHEN and CDR2 SYDVKM. The CDR3 spells CASYPGGSREQYF. CDR3 nucleotide sequence: TGTGCCAGCTACCCAGGAGGAAGTCGCGAGCAGTACTTC.

The V call is TRBV30, the J call TRBJ2-7; D unclear. Per the germline V gene, CDR1 is GTSNPN and CDR2 is SVGIG (reference sequence). This CDR3 contains 11 residues. V was trimmed by 5 bases and J by 3 bases, leaving 8 bases between them. The CDR3, as DNA: TGTGCCTGGTCCAACGGCTACGAGCAGTACTTC. This translates into CAWSNGYEQYF.

The chain recombines TRBV5-1 with TRBJ2-3, with TRBD2 matching over 11 bases. The germline CDR1 and CDR2 sequences are SGHRS and YFSETQ. The CDR3 totals 16 residues. The V gene end was trimmed by 4 bases and the J gene end by 3 bases; junction bases not matched to a gene: 7. For the CDR3, the DNA is TGCGCCAGCAGCGCCGCGACTAGCGGGAAAACAGATACGCAGTATTTT. It specifies CASSAATSGKTDTQYF. Filled out from reference TRBV5-1 and TRBJ2-3, the complete variable domain reads KAGVTQTPRYLIKTRGQQVTLSCSPISGHRSVSWYQQTPGQGLQFLFEYFSETQRNKGNFPGRFSGRQFSNSRSEMNVSTLELGDSALYLCASSAATSGKTDTQYFGPGTRLTVL.

The rearrangement uses TRBV9 and TRBJ1-5; 7 nucleotides line up with TRBD1. Unmatched junction bases numbered 3, after V lost 4 bases and J lost 2 bases. CDR3 length equals 14 residues. Germline lookup yields CDR1 SGDLS and CDR2 YYNGEE. CDR3 residues: CASSLGQGNQPQHF. For the CDR3, the DNA is TGTGCCAGCAGCCTAGGACAGGGCAATCAGCCCCAGCATTTT.

The gene calls are TRBV30 and TRBJ2-1; 9 bases are a match to TRBD1. Looked up from germline, CDR1 is GTSNPN and CDR2 is SVGIG (reference sequence). V shed 0 bases and J 7 bases; nucleotides not matched to a gene: 10. The CDR3 is 16 amino acids. The CDR3 region is CAWSVLNRGLSNEQFF. The CDR3 coding sequence is TGTGCCTGGAGTGTACTCAACAGGGGGCTGTCAAATGAGCAGTTCTTC.